This T cell receptor (beta chain) was found in a study of memory CD4+ T cells and cytomegalovirus serostatus. The germline V and J ends were trimmed by 2 bases and 9 bases, with 21 bases remaining between them. There are 16 residues in the CDR3. Germline CDR1 SGHKS, CDR2 YYEKEE (reference sequence). Libraries were prepared by immunoSEQ multiplex PCR; TCRdb keeps only in-frame clonotypes and omits some of them. Of about 64,000 clones in the sample, roughly four fifths were seen once. The sort gate was single viable CD3+CD4+CD8-CD45RO+ cells for memory CD4+ T cells. This receptor was taken from an adult in good health and CMV-seronegative. The rearrangement links TRBV5-5 to TRBJ2-1, with D possibly being TRBD1 (5 bases). Material for sequencing was memory CD4+ T cells from blood. In DNA form, the CDR3 reads TGTGCCAGCAGCTTTCTGGACCTGACCCTCGACAGTGAGCAGTTCTTC. Translating gives CASSFLDLTLDSEQFF.